This entry features one T cell receptor (beta chain) sequence. Its antigen is not identified. Donors uniformly comprised healthy Caucasians. This sample was taken from a study of identical twins. Trimming shortened V by 6 bases and J by 4 bases, and 15 bases separated the two germline ends. This CDR3 is built from 14 residues. Template switching added a universal primer binding site, and final cDNA carried unique molecular identifiers. From the 5' RACE reads, TCRdb called clonotypes with MiXCR, one entry per CDR3 protein. The table shows 700,000 to 950,000 distinct CDR3 sequences, with roughly 12% occurring only once. Study conclusions and caveats: A lower insertion count was a feature of abundant cord blood beta clonotypes, with no such feature in memory repertoires. Where beta out-of-frame sequences were concerned, excess twin sharing was weaker.

The same sample was also studied in work on yellow fever vaccine responses in identical twins.

The chain combines TRBV12-3 or TRBV12-4 with TRBJ1-2, with D perhaps TRBD1 (5 bases). This TCR derives from a woman under 30 in good health. Specimen: PBMCs. In nucleotides, the CDR3 is TGTGCCAGCAGGGTCGGTAGGGGAGGCTATGGCTACACCTTC. It is translated as CASRVGRGGYGYTF.